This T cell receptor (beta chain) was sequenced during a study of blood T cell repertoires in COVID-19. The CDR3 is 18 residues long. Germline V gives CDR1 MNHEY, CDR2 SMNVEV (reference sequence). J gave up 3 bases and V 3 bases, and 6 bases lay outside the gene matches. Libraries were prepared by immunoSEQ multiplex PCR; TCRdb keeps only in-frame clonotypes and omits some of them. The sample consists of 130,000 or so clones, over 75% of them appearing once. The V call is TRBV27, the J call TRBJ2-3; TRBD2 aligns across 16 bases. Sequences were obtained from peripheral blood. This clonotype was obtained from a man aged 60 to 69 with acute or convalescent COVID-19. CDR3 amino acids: CASSFLGLAGGPTDTQYF. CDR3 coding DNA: TGTGCCAGCAGTTTTTTGGGACTAGCGGGAGGGCCAACAGATACGCAGTATTTT.